This TCR beta chain was recorded in a study of beta chain features in type 1 diabetes. Notes on the study in general: Here, the possible influence of HLA type (on TCRB rearrangement) remained unresolved. Patients with Type 1 diabetes showed moderately but significantly shorter TCRB CDR3s in all four CD4+ subsets.

Sequencing targeted expressed TCRB transcripts, as all isolated RNA had been reverse transcribed. Assay: immunoSEQ multiplex PCR; the TCRdb copy retains only in-frame clones and omits some. The sample contains more than 120,000 clones, about 10% of which appear only once. Notes on this clone: Its antigen is as yet unknown.

CDR3 size: 15 residues. V shed 1 base and J 1 base; nucleotides not matched to a gene: 1. The V gene's germline CDR1 is KGHSH and CDR2 LQKENI. This TCR derives from a man aged 18 to 30 in good health. The sequenced sample was naive CD4+ T cells from blood. The gene calls are TRBV18 and TRBJ1-5; 7 bases are shared with TRBD1. The CDR3 DNA reads as TGTGCCAGCTCACCACAGGGGGCGAGCAATCAGCCCCAGCATTTT. Encoded protein: CASSPQGASNQPQHF.